This TCR beta chain is drawn from a study of brain metastases from non-small cell lung cancer. In germline, CDR1 is MDHEN, CDR2 SYDVKM. The V end was cut by 7 bases, the J end by 4 bases, with 19 bases between. The CDR3 spans 15 residues. Using immunoSEQ multiplex PCR, the repertoire was profiled, and TCRdb retains in-frame clones only, with some absent. This repertoire shows about 1,600 clones, over 65% found once; its top ten account for over 9%. The sample taken for sequencing was tumor-adjacent normal tissue. This TCR derives from a donor over 35 with non-small cell lung cancer. V usage is TRBV28 and J usage is TRBJ2-5; possibly TRBD1 or TRBD2 for D (5 bases each). CDR3: CASTLGAASTETQYF. Here the CDR3 DNA reads TGTGCCAGCACCCTCGGGGCGGCGTCGACAGAGACCCAGTACTTC. The whole variable domain, remainder taken from reference TRBV28 and TRBJ2-5, is DVKVTQSSRYLVKRTGEKVFLECVQDMDHENMFWYRQDPGLGLRLIYFSYDVKMKEKGDIPEGYSVSREKKERFSLILESASTNQTSMYLCASTLGAASTETQYFGPGTRLLVL.